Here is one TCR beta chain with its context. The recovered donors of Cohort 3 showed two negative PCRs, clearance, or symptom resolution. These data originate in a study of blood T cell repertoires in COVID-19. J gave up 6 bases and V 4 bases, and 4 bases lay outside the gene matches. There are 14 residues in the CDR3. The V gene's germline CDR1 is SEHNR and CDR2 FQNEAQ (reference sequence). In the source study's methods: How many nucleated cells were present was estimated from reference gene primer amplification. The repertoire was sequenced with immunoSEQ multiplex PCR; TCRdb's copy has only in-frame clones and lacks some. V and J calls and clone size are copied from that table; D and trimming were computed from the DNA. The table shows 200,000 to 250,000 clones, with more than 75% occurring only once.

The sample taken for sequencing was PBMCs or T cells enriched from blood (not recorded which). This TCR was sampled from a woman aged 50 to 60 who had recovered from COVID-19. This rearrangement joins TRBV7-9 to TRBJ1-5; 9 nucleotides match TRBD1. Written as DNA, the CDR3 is TGTGCCAGCAGCTCAACAGGGGGCCTTCAGCCCCAGCATTTT. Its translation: CASSSTGGLQPQHF.